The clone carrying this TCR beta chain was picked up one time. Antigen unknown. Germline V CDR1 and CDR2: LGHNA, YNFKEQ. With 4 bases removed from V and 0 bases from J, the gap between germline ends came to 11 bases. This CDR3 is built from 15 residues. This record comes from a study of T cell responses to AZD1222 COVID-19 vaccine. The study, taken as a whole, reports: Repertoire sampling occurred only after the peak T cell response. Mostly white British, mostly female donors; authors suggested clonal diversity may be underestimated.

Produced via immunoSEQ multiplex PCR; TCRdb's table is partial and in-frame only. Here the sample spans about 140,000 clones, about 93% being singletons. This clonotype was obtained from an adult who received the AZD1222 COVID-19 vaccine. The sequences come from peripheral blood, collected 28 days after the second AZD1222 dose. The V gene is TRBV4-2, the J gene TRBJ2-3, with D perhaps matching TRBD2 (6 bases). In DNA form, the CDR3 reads TGTGCCAGCAGCCTCGGGACTGGAAGCACAGATACGCAGTATTTT. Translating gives CASSLGTGSTDTQYF.